This T cell receptor (beta chain) was captured in a study of cytomegalovirus exposure and HLA in healthy donors (dated by TCRdb to about 2017). Study-wide context: An earlier analysis of several hundred of the donors reported over 250 Gb of sequence data and 90 million to 120 million unique TCR beta sequences obtained from roughly 170 million T cells. Roughly 290 gigabases of sequencing data and around 85 million unique TCR sequences made up an early release that covered nearly 650 HLA-typed donors. Among the roughly 430 genotyped donors, under 90% belonged to the genetic ancestry cluster associated with self-reported Caucasian donors. The study was designed to test whether signatures of past pathogen exposure could be identified by cataloging public T cell receptors. The study used immunosequencing to profile the T cell repertoires of approximately 640 subjects and linked those repertoires to cytomegalovirus serostatus. A separate validation cohort of 100 to 150 different subjects was used in addition to the approximately 610-subject first cohort. The study combined high-throughput TCR immunosequencing, statistical association of individual TCRs with disease status, and machine learning to predict cytomegalovirus infection status. To study patterns of TCR occurrence, a later analysis re-analyzed previously published TCR beta repertoires from several hundred donors and added high-resolution HLA genotyping. Rather than drawing on any new phenotypic data, the later analysis identified candidate immune exposures from TCR beta sequences and the way those sequences occurred across donors. To decide whether each TCR beta V gene segment behaved as functional or pseudogenic, an earlier analysis of approximately 600 of the donors relied on high-throughput TCR beta sequencing. Alongside the repertoire data, information on donor age, sex, ethnicity and CMV serostatus was compiled. Genome-wide SNP genotypes for about 65% of the 666 donors were used in a later genetic analysis, which treated that subset as a discovery cohort. Every repertoire in the discovery cohort had been generated on one and the same sequencing platform. Class I and class II HLA loci were covered by the typing at four-digit resolution. The number of typed donors differed by locus: about 629-630 for A, B, C, DRB1 and DQB1; 500 to 550 for DQA1; 606 for DPA1; and some 470 for DPB1. Four to six DR-DQ haplotypes were handled as single units for association and clustering, since linkage in the cohort was strong. Among some 400 genotyped donors of the cohort, an average of roughly 230,000 unique TCR beta nucleotide sequences was sequenced per donor, of which 15% to 20% were non-productive. Study-level results and caveats: Across donors, most TCR sequences were observed very rarely, whereas some public TCRs were present in many individuals. V-gene and J-gene trimming of TCR beta chains was associated with a missense DCLRE1C variant in a later genetic analysis, and the association was replicated in an independent cohort. Because counts were too low, seventeen rarely observed V segments, including chromosome 9 orphons, were excluded from the earlier analysis of about 500 of the donors. The classifier was reported to diagnose cytomegalovirus status with high specificity and sensitivity in both the original cohort and the validation cohort. A few of the identified cytomegalovirus-associated TCR beta chains were confirmed in vitro to be specific for cytomegalovirus antigens. A further reported finding was that TCR beta sequences accurately predicted the HLA-A and HLA-B alleles for most subjects in the first cohort. Specific HLA alleles were associated with around 18,000 TCR beta sequences at a false discovery rate of 0.05 in a later analysis. In a later genetic analysis, fewer N-insertions in productive TCRs were reported among donors in an Asian-associated ancestry cluster than the roughly 700-donor mean. Presence/absence analyses assumed roughly uniform sequencing depth across donors, an assumption that may not hold. The only immune exposure information available for the cohort was CMV serostatus. Most CMV-associated TCR beta chains appeared to be HLA-restricted in a later analysis, and the HLA associations seemed to be driven largely by CMV exposure. According to a later analysis, TCR association rates differed among HLA loci, with DRB1 alleles showing the most associated TCRs and HLA-C alleles showing the fewest. Strong co-occurrence of HLA alleles, especially DR and DQ, made assigning TCR associations to individual alleles difficult. In an earlier analysis of a few hundred of the donors, most TCR beta V segments were observed in productive rearrangements about 87% or about 30% of the time, broadly matching IMGT annotations. Correlated functional status among segregating V segments might reflect linkage disequilibrium, but an unknown experimental factor could not be ruled out. In a later analysis, several top co-occurrence clusters were reported to appear linked to parvovirus B19, influenza, CMV and Epstein-Barr virus. A group of highly shared sequence variants was considered likely to be a technical artifact of the sequencing pipeline. The study gave a list of some 150 TCR beta chains associated with cytomegalovirus. It was suggested by the authors that the approach could potentially be generalized to other disease states and immunological phenotypes. This cohort had only TCR beta chains sequenced, and the lack of alpha or paired-chain data limited which features could be detected. A later analysis found that HLA-associated TCR beta chains were more clonally expanded and had lower generation probabilities than equally common non-associated chains. Because HLA typing was unavailable for some donors at each locus, only the typed subset was used in association tests. Some IMGT-functional V segments, including TRBV6-2 and TRBV6-3, could not be told apart with the 87-base-pair reads, so those segments were excluded.

Relative to germline, V is missing 1 base and J is missing 6 bases, with 8 bases of the junction outside any gene match. Measured from the cysteine to the phenylalanine, the CDR3 is 15 residues long. Left in the record is the CDR3 DNA by itself, 45 bases read in frame from the first base. The germline V gene specifies SGHRS as CDR1 and YFSETQ as CDR2. Preparation of the library involved the immunoSEQ multiplex PCR assay. The multiplex PCR relied on a mix of 60 forward primers for TCR Vbeta segments and 13 reverse primers for TCR Jbeta segments. The CDR3 region of rearranged TCR beta genes was amplified from genomic DNA with a multiplex PCR assay. The amplified TCR beta libraries were sequenced on the Illumina HiSeq System as 87-base-pair reads. In the paper's pipeline: In a later analysis, tens of millions of unique TCR beta chains were counted across the 666 repertoires, and roughly 11 million of these chains were shared by at least two donors. A nearest-neighbor algorithm error-corrected the raw reads and collapsed the reads into unique sequences, merging closely related sequences to remove PCR and sequencing errors. To assign V, D and J gene segments, CDR3 sequences were aligned to IMGT reference sequences. Each retained sequence needed at least a six-nucleotide match to both a V gene segment and a J gene segment. Rearrangements were called productive when the CDR3 lacked stop codons and stayed in frame with V and J; all others were non-productive. Following IMGT convention, CDR3 was defined as the stretch from the second conserved V-encoded cysteine to the conserved J-encoded phenylalanine. Sequences without an unambiguous match to a single V gene segment were excluded from the earlier analysis of 587 of the donors. In an earlier analysis of approximately 560 of the donors, a V segment was called functional when productive rearrangements were above 56.7%, and segregating when the standard deviation between donors exceeded 5%. A statistical classification framework was developed to diagnose cytomegalovirus status using the catalog of TCR beta chain sequences. V and J gene assignment, in a later analysis, came from comparing TCR nucleotide sequences with IMGT/GENE-DB human TR gene sequences. In a later analysis, CDR3 sequences and most-parsimonious VDJ recombination scenarios were assigned using the TCRdist pipeline. In a later analysis, each TCR beta chain was defined by its CDR3 amino acid sequence together with its V-gene family, and reads without a unique V-gene family were excluded. As a way to deal with suspected cross-contamination and a sequencing artifact, a later analysis dropped roughly 620 nucleotide sequences that were highly shared and had low generation probability. In a later analysis, a clonal expansion index for each public chain was calculated from normalized within-repertoire ranks of inferred template counts. A later analysis computed generation probabilities with a VDJ recombination model fitted to out-of-frame rearrangements, and checked the results against IGoR. In a later analysis, TCR-TCR, TCR-HLA and TCR-CMV co-occurrence was scored with hypergeometric tests, and a repertoire-size bias correction was applied to TCR pairs. To estimate false discovery rates, a later analysis permuted the HLA or CMV assignments 20 times. In a later analysis, co-occurring TCRs were grouped with DBSCAN, and TCRdist sequence similarity was added when clustering was performed within HLA-allele-positive subsets. Co-occurrence clustering excluded repertoires with fewer than 30,000 or more than 120,000 public chains, plus five with anomalous nucleotide sharing. The table comes from immuneACCESS by way of TCRdb, which keeps in-frame sequences with V and J called. Part of the clones is missing from these tables; in studies checked, under half for an unresolved V gene and the rest for unknown reasons. V, J and clone size are taken as reported in that table, and D and trimming were inferred from the DNA itself. The sample table contains about 120,000 clones; only one count was recorded for roughly four fifths of them. Around 1.6% of the sample is held by the ten biggest clonotypes.

About this clone: The antigen it recognizes is unknown. Within one base of it there is no much larger clone, and no base qualities were kept.

The cohort consisted of 670 or so healthy bone marrow donors. At the time of sampling, every cohort member was nominally healthy, though immune exposures that went unrecorded were likely present. The donor was CMV seronegative and belonged to the group of several hundred seronegative cohort members. Each donor provided a peripheral blood sample, and peripheral blood mononuclear cells were used for TCR beta sequencing. Genomic DNA was extracted from the blood cell samples with the Qiagen DNeasy Blood Extraction Kit. This clonotype was sampled from a woman younger than 35 in good health and CMV-seronegative. The source material was PBMCs. The rearranged segments are TRBV5-1 and TRBJ2-7, and TRBD2 matches 9 of the central bases. The CDR3 region: CASSLSGGTLAEQYF. The DNA sequence reads TGCGCCAGCAGCTTGAGCGGGGGGACCCTAGCCGAGCAGTACTTC.